The 23 T cell receptor beta chains given below trace back to one sample, sequenced in a study of neurological immune-mediated disorders. Each CDR3 protein is one row after TCRdb ran MiXCR on the 5' RACE reads. The repertoire consists of roughly 30,000 distinct CDR3 sequences, with under 30% occurring once and the leading ten covering 25% to 30%. The sample consisted of CD4+ T cells from blood. The receptors come from a man aged 50 to 60 with HTLV-1-associated myelopathy (HAM/TSP).

This chain connects TRBV7-2 to TRBJ2-4, with D tentatively TRBD1 or TRBD2 (5 bases each). The V end was cut by 4 bases, the J end by 7 bases, with 20 bases between. Per the germline V gene, CDR1 is SGHTA and CDR2 is FQGNSA. This CDR3 has 16 residues. CDR3 protein: CASSSKTGTPGNIQYF. The CDR3 bases are TGTGCCAGCAGCTCTAAAACCGGGACCCCTGGCAACATTCAGTACTTC. The full variable domain, with the rest looked up from reference TRBV7-2 and TRBJ2-4, is GAGVSQSPSNKVTEKGKDVELRCDPISGHTALYWYRQSLGQGLEFLIYFQGNSAPDKSGLPSDRFSAERTGGSVSTLTIQRTQQEDSAVYLCASSSKTGTPGNIQYFGAGTRLSVL.

J is TRBJ2-1 and V is TRBV20-1; 14 positions agree with TRBD2. Losses at the gene ends were 3 bases for V and 2 bases for J; bases not matched to a gene: 3. In germline, CDR1 is DFQATT, CDR2 SNEGSKA (reference sequence). The CDR3 is made up of 16 amino acids. CDR3 nucleotide sequence: TGCAGTGCTAGGACTAGCGGGGGGGTGGCCTACAATGAGCAGTTCTTC. This codes for CSARTSGGVAYNEQFF.

This sequence joins TRBV5-1 and TRBJ2-7, with D possibly TRBD1 on 6 matching bases. CDR1 and CDR2 from the germline V gene are SGHRS and YFSETQ. CDR3 length: 14 amino acids. Trimming took 1 base from V and 3 from J, leaving 11 bases between them. CDR3 loop: CASSLSGTNYEQYF. The CDR3 DNA is TGCGCCAGCAGCTTGAGTGGGACAAACTACGAGCAGTACTTC.

This clonotype has ten or more counts. The V gene is TRBV3-1, the J gene TRBJ1-2; 8 bases map to TRBD1. With V trimmed by 0 bases and J by 5 bases, 11 bases remained unmatched. CDR3 length: 17 amino acids. From germline, CDR1 is LGHDT and CDR2 YNNKEL (reference sequence). As DNA, the CDR3 is TGTGCCAGCAGCCAAGATCCCCTGACAGGGGCAGTTTATGGCTACACCTTC. This encodes CASSQDPLTGAVYGYTF.

This clonotype was recorded at least ten times. The chain uses TRBV5-1 and TRBJ2-6; D may match TRBD1 or TRBD2 (5 bases each). Germline values: CDR1 SGHRS, CDR2 YFSETQ. Trimming cost V 0 bases and J 4 bases, with 11 bases left between them. The CDR3 runs 16 residues. Written as DNA, the CDR3 is TGCGCCAGCAGCTTGGTGAAGGGGACGGGGGCCAACGTCCTGACTTTC. It specifies CASSLVKGTGANVLTF.

This clonotype appeared many times. The chain has TRBV5-1 and TRBJ1-1; D not certain. Trimming left V 2 bases short and J 5 bases short, with 16 bases between. Looked up from germline, CDR1 is SGHRS and CDR2 is YFSETQ. The CDR3 spans 15 residues. The CDR3 loop is CASSFVEVYGTEAFF. In DNA, the CDR3 is TGCGCCAGCAGCTTCGTTGAAGTCTATGGGACTGAAGCTTTCTTT.

This clonotype appeared many times. The chain couples TRBV5-1 to TRBJ2-5; a possible D gene is TRBD2 (7 bases). Germline V gene sequence: CDR1 SGHRS, CDR2 YFSETQ. The CDR3 runs to 13 residues. V was shortened by 4 bases and J by 9 bases, with 16 bases between the two germline ends. CDR3 amino acids: CASSPGGRGPQYF. The CDR3 nucleotides are TGCGCCAGCAGCCCGGGGGGCAGGGGCCCCCAGTACTTC.

The V and J genes are TRBV28 and TRBJ2-7; TRBD2 matches 8 bases. The length of the CDR3 is 19 residues. The germline V gene has CDR1 MDHEN and CDR2 SYDVKM. Trimming took 3 bases from V and 0 from J; bases not matched to a gene: 16. CDR3 sequence reads: CASSLDLLTSGEISYEQYF. CDR3 sequence (DNA): TGTGCCAGCAGTTTGGACCTCCTCACTAGCGGTGAGATCTCCTACGAGCAGTACTTC. Looking up the rest from reference TRBV28 and TRBJ2-7 gives the full variable domain: DVKVTQSSRYLVKRTGEKVFLECVQDMDHENMFWYRQDPGLGLRLIYFSYDVKMKEKGDIPEGYSVSREKKERFSLILESASTNQTSMYLCASSLDLLTSGEISYEQYFGPGTRLTVT.

This clonotype was seen ten or more times. The rearrangement links TRBV11-2 to TRBJ1-6, with 9 nucleotides matching TRBD1. V lost 1 base, J lost 0 bases, and 7 bases stayed unmatched. The germline V gene has CDR1 SGHAT and CDR2 FQNNGV. This CDR3 spans 19 amino acids. The CDR3 DNA sequence: TGTGCCAGCAGCTTAGGAGGGACAGGGTTTAGCTCCTATAATTCACCCCTCCACTTT. Protein product: CASSLGGTGFSSYNSPLHF.

This clonotype was detected many times. V gene TRBV18 combines with J gene TRBJ2-7; possible D gene TRBD2, 6 bases. The V end lost 3 bases, the J end lost 3 bases, and 12 bases lay between the germline ends. The germline V gene encodes CDR1 KGHSH and CDR2 LQKENI. The CDR3 loop spans 14 amino acids. The CDR3: CASSPAGLVYEQYF. CDR3 nucleotides: TGTGCCAGCTCACCGGCGGGACTCGTCTACGAGCAGTACTTC.

This clonotype was counted ten times or more. The chain has TRBV5-1 and TRBJ1-2, with unresolved D. Germline values: CDR1 SGHRS, CDR2 YFSETQ. The V end was cut by 0 bases, the J end by 4 bases, with 10 bases between. CDR3 length: 14 amino acids. This CDR3 reads CASSLDLGSYGYTF. The CDR3 DNA is TGCGCCAGCAGCTTGGATTTGGGGTCCTATGGCTACACCTTC.

This clonotype is judged hyperexpanded. This chain uses TRBV10-3 with TRBJ2-5; perhaps TRBD1 as D (6 bases). The CDR3 is made up of 18 amino acids. Per germline, CDR1 ENHRY and CDR2 SYGVKD. The ends were cut back, 2 bases at V and 4 bases at J, with 23 bases in the middle. The chain's CDR3 is CAISEPGRLDSRGETQYF. The CDR3 region has the DNA TGTGCCATCAGTGAGCCAGGCCGCCTGGACAGTCGGGGAGAGACCCAGTACTTC.

In this sample, this clonotype turned up once. The chain is built from TRBV7-9 and TRBJ1-2, with D possibly matching TRBD1 (6 bases). The CDR3 has 13 residues. The V and J ends lost 0 bases and 5 bases respectively, with 7 bases between them. Germline CDR1 SEHNR, CDR2 FQNEAQ (reference sequence). The CDR3 sequence: CASSLAGGYGYTF. CDR3 nucleotides: TGTGCCAGCAGCTTAGCAGGGGGTTATGGCTACACCTTC.

This chain joins TRBV10-3 and TRBJ2-7, with 10 bases lining up with TRBD2. The V gene's germline CDR1 is ENHRY and CDR2 SYGVKD. CDR3 length: 15 amino acids. J was trimmed by 0 bases and V by 6 bases; bases with no gene match: 5. The DNA of the CDR3 is TGTGCCATCAGCAGCGGGGGGGCAGGCTCCTACGAGCAGTACTTC. It yields the protein CAISSGGAGSYEQYF.

This clonotype was counted many times. This chain joins TRBV5-1 and TRBJ2-7; TRBD1 is a possible D gene (6 bases). V was pared by 1 base and J by 9 bases, with 26 bases between. CDR1 is SGHRS, CDR2 YFSETQ, per germline. This CDR3 has 17 residues. The CDR3 nucleotides are TGCGCCAGCAGCTTGAAAGGGGGAATGGGAACTACGATGGGGCAGTACTTC. Its translation is CASSLKGGMGTTMGQYF.

This clonotype has ten or more counts. The V and J genes are TRBV12-3 or TRBV12-4 and TRBJ1-4, with a possible D match to TRBD1 (6 bases). The CDR3 extends over 15 amino acids. The V gene lost 5 bases and the J gene lost 4 bases, with 14 bases spanning the gap. CDR3 in amino acids: CASSKQGTGNEKLFF. The CDR3 nucleotides are TGTGCCAGCAGTAAACAGGGTACGGGTAATGAAAAACTGTTTTTT.

The rearrangement links TRBV5-5 to TRBJ1-2; the D is unclear. In germline, CDR1 is SGHKS, CDR2 YYEKEE (reference sequence). The germline V and J ends were trimmed by 1 base and 6 bases, with 10 bases remaining between them. There are 13 residues in the CDR3. The CDR3 region has the DNA TGTGCCAGCAGCTTGAGGTCAGGCAATGGCTACACCTTC. It encodes CASSLRSGNGYTF.

As to this clonotype: One end of the junction fails to match germline, which may point to a read error. V usage is TRBV7-8 and J usage is TRBJ2-7, with 7 bases identical to TRBD2. Germline-derived CDR1 and CDR2 are SGHVS and FQNEAQ. There are 14 residues in the CDR3. The CDR3 spells CASSPQRGDYEQCF. The CDR3 DNA reads as TGTGCCAGCAGCCCCCAGCGGGGAGACTACGAGCAGTGCTTC.

This clonotype has a count of ten or more. This chain joins TRBV15 and TRBJ2-1; 7 bases line up with TRBD2. J lost 3 bases, V lost 2 bases, and 10 bases had no gene match. The germline gives CDR1 LNHNV, CDR2 YYDKDF (reference sequence). The CDR3 is made up of 17 amino acids. The CDR3 DNA reads TGTGCCACCAGCAGAACCCGACCGGGAGGTATCTACAATGAGCAGTTCTTC. This encodes CATSRTRPGGIYNEQFF.

This clonotype occurred many times. The CDR3 DNA follows: TGCAGTGCTAGAACCCCGGGACGGCTCTCTGGGGCCAACGTCCTGACTTTC. It codes for CSARTPGRLSGANVLTF. J is TRBJ2-6 and V is TRBV20-1; the D call may be TRBD1 or TRBD2 (5 bases each). Germline values: CDR1 DFQATT, CDR2 SNEGSKA (reference sequence). The CDR3 loop spans 17 amino acids. V dropped 2 bases and J dropped 0 bases, with 14 bases sitting between them.

This clonotype occurred many times. The chain has TRBV5-1 and TRBJ2-1; D unclear. Germline V CDR1 and CDR2: SGHRS, YFSETQ. V lost 1 base to trimming and J lost 2 bases, with 13 bases between them. This CDR3 contains 16 residues. CDR3: CASSLKILGPYNEQFF. The CDR3 DNA sequence: TGCGCCAGCAGCTTGAAAATCCTGGGCCCCTACAATGAGCAGTTCTTC. The entire variable domain, with the rest obtained from reference TRBV5-1 and TRBJ2-1, is as follows: KAGVTQTPRYLIKTRGQQVTLSCSPISGHRSVSWYQQTPGQGLQFLFEYFSETQRNKGNFPGRFSGRQFSNSRSEMNVSTLELGDSALYLCASSLKILGPYNEQFFGPGTRLTVL.

The table lists this clonotype with many counts. V usage is TRBV3-1 and J usage is TRBJ1-5; no clear D. The germline gives CDR1 LGHDT, CDR2 YNNKEL (reference sequence). The CDR3 is 15 residues long. Trimming removed 1 base from V and 2 bases from J, with 9 bases in between. The CDR3 is CASSQGNSRNQPQHF. The CDR3 bases are TGTGCCAGCAGCCAAGGGAACTCCCGCAATCAGCCCCAGCATTTT.

The V and J genes are TRBV20-1 and TRBJ2-1; either TRBD1 or TRBD2 may fit D (7 bases each). The CDR3 sequence is 13 residues long. Trimming removed 6 bases at V and 7 bases at J, with 16 bases between. Per germline, CDR1 DFQATT and CDR2 SNEGSKA (reference sequence). Written as DNA, the CDR3 is TGCAGTGCCAGGGGGGGTGACGGGAATGAGCAGTTCTTC. Its translation: CSARGGDGNEQFF.